The present entry profiles one T cell receptor beta chain with its context. The sample comes from a study of blood T cell repertoires in COVID-19. On the study more broadly: Acute and convalescent COVID-19 samples came from the United States, Italy and Spain.

Residents of approximately 25 US areas, aged roughly 18 to 89 years, made up the participants. In assigning cohorts, the study relied on participant-reported clinical history. Cohort 3 recovered donors had two negative PCRs, clearance, or symptom resolution. In germline, CDR1 is KGHSH, CDR2 LQKENI. With V trimmed by 4 bases and J by 0 bases, 0 bases remained unmatched. The CDR3 has 15 residues. Sequencing used immunoSEQ multiplex PCR; TCRdb keeps in-frame clones, though not all of them. This sample has roughly 500,000 clones; 80% to 90% occur once, and the top ten carry approximately 8.3%. This receptor was obtained from a woman aged 55-70 years who had recovered from COVID-19. Sample: PBMCs or T cells enriched from blood (not recorded which). The V and J genes are TRBV18 and TRBJ2-1, with 10 positions matching TRBD2. CDR3 residues: CASSRTSGSYNEQFF. CDR3 sequence (DNA): TGTGCCAGCTCACGGACTAGCGGCTCCTACAATGAGCAGTTCTTC.